A selection of T cell receptor beta chains follows, all from one sample in a study of immunodeficiency. Data came from immunoSEQ multiplex PCR; TCRdb stores just in-frame clones and leaves some out. Among around 4,200 clones listed, around 90% were seen once. Sequencing was done on a sample of CD4+ T cells from blood. These receptors were collected from a human donor in good health. Both conserved end residues are part of each CDR3. A D gene is named only where the DNA matches it firmly. Where a row states a size, it is once, few, many or the class of an expanded clone; other rows omit it.

-	-	TRBV5-6	TRBJ1-6	TGTGCCAGCAGCTTGGGTGGAGCGTATAATTCACCCCTCCACTTT	CASSLGGAYNSPLHF
-	-	TRBV19	TRBJ1-3	TGTGCCAGTAACCCGACGCAGACTTCTGGAAACACCATATATTTT	CASNPTQTSGNTIYF
-	-	TRBV7-9	TRBJ1-1	TGTGCCAGCAGCAAACAGGGTACGGCGAACACTGAAGCTTTCTTT	CASSKQGTANTEAFF
-	TRBD1	TRBV30	TRBJ1-2	TGTGCCTGGACCCCGAGGGGGCTAGGGGGCTACACCTTC	CAWTPRGLGGYTF
-	TRBD1	TRBV18	TRBJ1-1	TGTGCCAGCTCACCACCGGCAGGGGGGAACACTGAAGCTTTCTTT	CASSPPAGGNTEAFF
-	-	TRBV12-3/TRBV12-4	TRBJ1-1	TGTGCCAGCAGTTCCGCGAACACTGAAGCTTTCTTT	CASSSANTEAFF
once	-	TRBV7-9	TRBJ2-1	TGTGCCAGCAGCTTAGCGACGGAGTACAATGAGCAGTTCTTC	CASSLATEYNEQFF
-	-	TRBV2	TRBJ2-7	TGTGCCAGCAGTGAGAGTGAGAGCTCCTACGAGCAGTACTTC	CASSESESSYEQYF
-	TRBD1	TRBV11-3	TRBJ2-3	TGTGCCAGCAGCCATCGGACAGGGGCCCGCACAGATACGCAGTATTTT	CASSHRTGARTDTQYF
few	-	TRBV28	TRBJ1-1	TGTGCCAGCAGCCGACAGAAAACTGAAGCTTTCTTT	CASSRQKTEAFF
-	-	TRBV11-1	TRBJ2-7	TGTGCCAGCAGCGTCACGGTGGGGAGCCGGAGGGACGAGCAGTACTTC	CASSVTVGSRRDEQYF
-	-	TRBV5-5	TRBJ1-2	TGTGCCAGCAGCTACGATTTACAGGGCTACACCTTC	CASSYDLQGYTF
once	TRBD1	TRBV10-3	TRBJ1-6	TGTGCCACGAATGGGGCGGGACAGGGATCACCCCTCCACTTT	CATNGAGQGSPLHF
-	-	TRBV30	TRBJ1-4	TGTGCCTGGACCCAGAGGGGAACTAATGAAAAACTGTTTTTT	CAWTQRGTNEKLFF
-	TRBD2	TRBV28	TRBJ2-1	TGTGCCAGCAGCTCCACTAGGCGGGGGAGACTAGCGGGAGGGCCTAGGAATGAGCAGTTCTTC	CASSSTRRGRLAGGPRNEQFF
-	TRBD2	TRBV2	TRBJ2-1	TGTGCCAGCAGTGGAGTTGGGACTAGCGTCAACAATGAGCAGTTCTTC	CASSGVGTSVNNEQFF
-	-	TRBV27	TRBJ2-5	TGTGCCAGCAGTTTAAAGGGAGTTTTAGAGACCCAGTACTTC	CASSLKGVLETQYF
-	TRBD1	TRBV20-1	TRBJ1-5	TGCAGTGCCAGTCAGGGGGCGGACAATCAGCCCCAGCATTTT	CSASQGADNQPQHF
-	TRBD2	TRBV5-1	TRBJ2-7	TGCGCCAGCAGTACTCGGGGGGGCTGGGAGCAGTACTTC	CASSTRGGWEQYF
-	-	TRBV5-1	TRBJ1-1	TGCGCCAGCATCGGGCAGGGCGGGACTGAAGCTTTCTTT	CASIGQGGTEAFF
-	TRBD2	TRBV5-1	TRBJ2-3	TGCGCCAGCAGCTTGGTAGCGGGGGCAGATACGCAGTATTTT	CASSLVAGADTQYF
-	-	TRBV9	TRBJ2-4	TGTGCCAGCAGCGCCCGCTCCAAAAACATTCAGTACTTC	CASSARSKNIQYF
-	-	TRBV12-3/TRBV12-4	TRBJ1-2	TGTGCCAGCAGTTTACGGAATGTCTATGGCTACACCTTC	CASSLRNVYGYTF
-	TRBD2	TRBV7-9	TRBJ2-7	TGTGCCAGCAGCTCCGGGGGGTACTACGAGCAGTACTTC	CASSSGGYYEQYF
-	TRBD1	TRBV6-6	TRBJ2-3	TGTGCCAGCAGTTCTACAGGGGCAAGCACAGATACGCAGTATTTT	CASSSTGASTDTQYF
-	-	TRBV10-2	TRBJ1-5	TGCGCCAGCAGTGACCCTTATAGCAATCAGCCCCAGCATTTT	CASSDPYSNQPQHF
-	-	TRBV7-2	TRBJ2-7	TGTGCCAGCAACCTATCCCCGGGCGGTTACTACGAGCAGTACTTC	CASNLSPGGYYEQYF
-	TRBD2	TRBV7-2	TRBJ2-7	TGTGCCAGCAGCCCCACACAGGCCGGACTAGCGGGCTACGAGCAGTACTTC	CASSPTQAGLAGYEQYF
-	-	TRBV12-3/TRBV12-4	TRBJ2-2	TGTGCCAGCCGAAGAGGGGCCGGGGAGCTGTTTTTT	CASRRGAGELFF
-	-	TRBV28	TRBJ1-4	TGTGCCAGCATTGGACAGATCAATGAAAAACTGTTTTTT	CASIGQINEKLFF
-	-	TRBV28	TRBJ1-1	TGTGCCAGCAGTCGTCGTCGGGGGATAAAAGTGGGGGAAGCTTTCTTT	CASSRRRGIKVGEAFF
-	-	TRBV30	TRBJ2-7	TGTGCCTGGAGTAACCGGGACTACGAGCAGTACTTC	CAWSNRDYEQYF
-	-	TRBV7-9	TRBJ2-1	TGTGCCAGCAGGATTCGGACAGACAATGAGCAGTTCTTC	CASRIRTDNEQFF
-	-	TRBV6-5	TRBJ2-6	TGTGCCAGCAGTTACGGGGACTCTGGGGCCAACGTCCTGACTTTC	CASSYGDSGANVLTF
-	-	TRBV5-6	TRBJ1-3	TGTGCCAGCAGCTTAAGGGCAGGCACTGGAAACACCATATATTTT	CASSLRAGTGNTIYF
-	-	TRBV9	TRBJ1-2	TGTGCCAGCAGCGCCTCGAGTTGGGGCTACACCTTC	CASSASSWGYTF
-	TRBD1	TRBV5-6	TRBJ2-7	TGTGCCAGCAGCCTGACAGGGGGCCTGGACGAGCAGTACTTC	CASSLTGGLDEQYF